What follows are 3 T cell receptor beta chains derived from one specimen sequenced in a study of T cells in Graves' hyperthyroidism and ophthalmopathy. Regions amplified from RNA transcripts were the TCR beta CDR3 regions. The TCR CDR3 was amplified in a first-round RT-PCR using the HTBI primer set. TCRdb reanalysed the multiplex PCR reads using MiXCR and keeps one entry per CDR3 protein. The table shows under 350,000 distinct CDR3 sequences, with about 18% occurring only once. Sequencing was carried out using blood. These receptors were obtained from a woman aged 55-75 years with Graves' ophthalmopathy.

This clonotype appeared many times. This rearrangement joins TRBV5-8 to TRBJ2-5; D is perhaps TRBD1 (6 bases). Trimming took 4 bases from V and 1 from J, leaving 11 bases between them. The CDR3 loop spans 14 amino acids. Germline values: CDR1 SGHTS, CDR2 YDEGEE. The CDR3 sequence is CASSRVQGQETQYF. The CDR3 DNA follows: TGTGCCAGCAGCAGAGTACAGGGCCAAGAGACCCAGTACTTC.

This clonotype has at least ten counts. The gene calls are TRBV11-2 and TRBJ2-3; D is unresolved. This CDR3 contains 11 residues. V was shortened by 3 bases and J by 5 bases, with 3 bases between the two germline ends. Germline CDR1 SGHAT, CDR2 FQNNGV. Here the CDR3 reads CASSLVDTQYF. The CDR3 nucleotides are TGTGCCAGCAGCTTGGTAGATACGCAGTATTTT.

The V gene is TRBV20-1, the J gene TRBJ1-2; weak D call: TRBD1 (5 bases). The germline V and J ends were trimmed by 5 bases and 14 bases, with 24 bases remaining between them. This CDR3 contains 13 residues. Germline V gives CDR1 DFQATT, CDR2 SNEGSKA (reference sequence). The CDR3 here is CSAPRTHGTVLTF. The CDR3 coding sequence is TGCAGTGCTCCGAGGACCCATGGGACGGTGTTAACCTTC.